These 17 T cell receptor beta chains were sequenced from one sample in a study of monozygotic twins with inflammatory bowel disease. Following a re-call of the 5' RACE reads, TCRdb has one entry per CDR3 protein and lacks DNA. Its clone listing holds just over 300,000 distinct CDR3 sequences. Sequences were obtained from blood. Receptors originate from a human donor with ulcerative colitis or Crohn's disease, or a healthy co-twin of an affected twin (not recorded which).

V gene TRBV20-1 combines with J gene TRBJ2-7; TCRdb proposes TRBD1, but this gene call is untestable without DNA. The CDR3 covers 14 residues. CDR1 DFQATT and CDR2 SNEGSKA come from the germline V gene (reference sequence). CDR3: CSASWPPGTYEQYF.

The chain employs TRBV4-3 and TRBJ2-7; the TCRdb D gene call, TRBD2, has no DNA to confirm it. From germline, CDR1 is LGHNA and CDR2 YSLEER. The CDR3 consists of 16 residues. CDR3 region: CASSPGARTLAYEQYF.

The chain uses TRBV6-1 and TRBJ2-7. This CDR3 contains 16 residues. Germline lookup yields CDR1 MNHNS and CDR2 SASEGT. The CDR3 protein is CASSLRGRHTSYEQYF.

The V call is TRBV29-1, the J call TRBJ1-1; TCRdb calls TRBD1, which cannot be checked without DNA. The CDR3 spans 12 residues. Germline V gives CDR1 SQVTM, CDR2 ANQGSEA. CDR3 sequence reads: CSGDRMNTEAFF.

CDR3 protein: CASSGGQVGNTIYF. The V call is TRBV2, the J call TRBJ1-3; TCRdb calls TRBD1, which cannot be checked without DNA. The CDR3 spans 14 residues. Germline V gene data show CDR1 as SNHLY and CDR2 as FYNNEI.

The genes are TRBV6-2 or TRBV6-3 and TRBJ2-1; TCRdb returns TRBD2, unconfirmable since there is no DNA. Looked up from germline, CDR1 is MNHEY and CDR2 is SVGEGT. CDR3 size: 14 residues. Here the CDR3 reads CARSGLAGALGQFF.

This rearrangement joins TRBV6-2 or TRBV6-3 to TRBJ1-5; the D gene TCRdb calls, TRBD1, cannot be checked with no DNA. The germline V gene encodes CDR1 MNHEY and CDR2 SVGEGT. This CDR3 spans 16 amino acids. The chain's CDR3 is CASSSVDRTPRQPQHF.

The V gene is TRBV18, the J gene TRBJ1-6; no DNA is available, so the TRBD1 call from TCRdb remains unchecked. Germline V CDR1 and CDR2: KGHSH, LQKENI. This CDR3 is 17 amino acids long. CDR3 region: CASSPPQGSSYNSPLHF.

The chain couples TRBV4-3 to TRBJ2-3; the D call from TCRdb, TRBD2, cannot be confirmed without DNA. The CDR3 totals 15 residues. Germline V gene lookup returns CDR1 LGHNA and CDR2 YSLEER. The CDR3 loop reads CASSQVTSGVGGQYF.

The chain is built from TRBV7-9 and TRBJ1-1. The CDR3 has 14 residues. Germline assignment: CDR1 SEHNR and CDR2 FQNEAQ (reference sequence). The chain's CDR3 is CASSPRRGNTEAFF.

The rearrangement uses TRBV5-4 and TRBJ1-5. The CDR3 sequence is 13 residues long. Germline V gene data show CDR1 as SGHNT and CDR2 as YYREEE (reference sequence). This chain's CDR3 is CASSQGLSQPQHF.

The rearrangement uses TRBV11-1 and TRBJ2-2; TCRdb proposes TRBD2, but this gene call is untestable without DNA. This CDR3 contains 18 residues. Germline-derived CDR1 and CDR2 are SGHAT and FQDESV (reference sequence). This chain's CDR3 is CASVRGLAGTPNTGELFF. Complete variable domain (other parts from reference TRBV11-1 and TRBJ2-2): EAEVAQSPRYKITEKSQAVAFWCDPISGHATLYWYRQILGQGPELLVQFQDESVVDDSQLPKDRFSAERLKGVDSTLKIQPAELGDSAMYLCASVRGLAGTPNTGELFFGEGSRLTVL.

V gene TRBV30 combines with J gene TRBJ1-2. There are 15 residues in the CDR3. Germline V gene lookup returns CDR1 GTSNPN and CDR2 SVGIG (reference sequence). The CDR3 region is CAWTLPRGLVNGYTF.

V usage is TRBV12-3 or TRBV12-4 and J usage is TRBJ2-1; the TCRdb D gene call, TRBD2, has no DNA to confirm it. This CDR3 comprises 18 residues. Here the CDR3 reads CASSGSGGPSVAYNEQFF.

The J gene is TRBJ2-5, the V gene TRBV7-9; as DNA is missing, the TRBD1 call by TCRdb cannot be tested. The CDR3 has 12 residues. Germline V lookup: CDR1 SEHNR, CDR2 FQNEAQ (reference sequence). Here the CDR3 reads CASSSRDEGLDF.

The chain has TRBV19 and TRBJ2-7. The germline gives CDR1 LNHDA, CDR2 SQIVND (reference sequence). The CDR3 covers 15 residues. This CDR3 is CASSISAGDSYEQYF. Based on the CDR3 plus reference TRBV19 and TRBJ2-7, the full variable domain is DGGITQSPKYLFRKEGQNVTLSCEQNLNHDAMYWYRQDPGQGLRLIYYSQIVNDFQKGDIAEGYSVSREKKESFPLTVTSAQKNPTAFYLCASSISAGDSYEQYFGPGTRLTVT.

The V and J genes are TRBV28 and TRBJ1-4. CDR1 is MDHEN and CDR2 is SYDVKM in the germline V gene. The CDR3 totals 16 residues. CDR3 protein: CASSLLGPATNEKLFF. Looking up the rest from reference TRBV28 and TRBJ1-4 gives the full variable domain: DVKVTQSSRYLVKRTGEKVFLECVQDMDHENMFWYRQDPGLGLRLIYFSYDVKMKEKGDIPEGYSVSREKKERFSLILESASTNQTSMYLCASSLLGPATNEKLFFGSGTQLSVL.